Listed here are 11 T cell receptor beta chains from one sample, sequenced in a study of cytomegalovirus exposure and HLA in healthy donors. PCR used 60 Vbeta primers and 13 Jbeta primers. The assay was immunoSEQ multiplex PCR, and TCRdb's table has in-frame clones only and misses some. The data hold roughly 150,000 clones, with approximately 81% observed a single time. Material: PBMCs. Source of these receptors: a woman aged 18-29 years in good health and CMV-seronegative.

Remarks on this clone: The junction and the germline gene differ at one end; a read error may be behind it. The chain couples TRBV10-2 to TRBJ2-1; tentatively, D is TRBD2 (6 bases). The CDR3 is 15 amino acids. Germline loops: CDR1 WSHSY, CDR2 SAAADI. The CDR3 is CASRETAGRRGEQFF. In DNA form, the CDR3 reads TGCGCCAGCCGTGAGACGGCGGGAAGACGTGGTGAGCAGTTCTTC.

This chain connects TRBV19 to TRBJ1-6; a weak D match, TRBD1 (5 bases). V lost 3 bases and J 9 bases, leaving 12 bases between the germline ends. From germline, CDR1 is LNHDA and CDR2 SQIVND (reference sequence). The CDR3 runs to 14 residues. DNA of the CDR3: TGTGCCAGTAGTATTCAGGGTTTAGGTTCACCCCTCCACTTT. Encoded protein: CASSIQGLGSPLHF.

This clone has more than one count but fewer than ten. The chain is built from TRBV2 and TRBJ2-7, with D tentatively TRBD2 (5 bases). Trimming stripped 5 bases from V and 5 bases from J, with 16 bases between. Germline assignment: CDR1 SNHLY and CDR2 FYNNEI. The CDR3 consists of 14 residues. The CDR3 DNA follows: TGTGCCAGCAGTCCCGGGGAAGTCGTCCACGAGCAGTACTTC. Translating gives CASSPGEVVHEQYF.

CDR3 residues: CASSEALTRLARGTEAFF. The CDR3 DNA is TGTGCCAGCAGTGAAGCCTTAACTCGTTTGGCCCGGGGCACTGAAGCTTTCTTT. The rearrangement joins TRBV6-1 to TRBJ1-1; D uncertain. Trimming removed 0 bases at V and 4 bases at J, with 21 bases between. The length of the CDR3 is 18 residues. Germline V gene data show CDR1 as MNHNS and CDR2 as SASEGT.

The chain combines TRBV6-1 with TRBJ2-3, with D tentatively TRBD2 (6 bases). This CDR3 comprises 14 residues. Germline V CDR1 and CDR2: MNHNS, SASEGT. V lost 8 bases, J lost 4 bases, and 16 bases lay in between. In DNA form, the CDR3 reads TGTGCCAGCGGGAGGCGAACCGACCCAGATACGCAGTATTTT. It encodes CASGRRTDPDTQYF.

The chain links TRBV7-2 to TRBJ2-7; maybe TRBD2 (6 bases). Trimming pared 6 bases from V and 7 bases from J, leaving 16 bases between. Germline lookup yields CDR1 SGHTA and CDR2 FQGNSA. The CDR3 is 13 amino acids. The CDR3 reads CASSPAAAGEQYF. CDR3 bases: TGTGCCAGCAGTCCCGCCGCCGCGGGGGAGCAGTACTTC.

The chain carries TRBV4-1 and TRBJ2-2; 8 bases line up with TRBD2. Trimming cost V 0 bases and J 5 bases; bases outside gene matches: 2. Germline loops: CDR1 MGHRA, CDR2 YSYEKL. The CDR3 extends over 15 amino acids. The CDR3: CASSQDQRETGELFF. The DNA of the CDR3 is TGCGCCAGCAGCCAAGACCAGCGGGAGACCGGGGAGCTGTTTTTT.

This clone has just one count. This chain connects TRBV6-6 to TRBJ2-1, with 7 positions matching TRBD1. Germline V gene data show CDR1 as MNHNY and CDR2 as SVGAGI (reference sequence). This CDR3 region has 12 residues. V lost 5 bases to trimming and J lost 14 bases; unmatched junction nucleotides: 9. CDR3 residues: CASSPPDRSKFF. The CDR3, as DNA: TGTGCCAGCAGTCCCCCGGACAGGTCGAAGTTCTTC.

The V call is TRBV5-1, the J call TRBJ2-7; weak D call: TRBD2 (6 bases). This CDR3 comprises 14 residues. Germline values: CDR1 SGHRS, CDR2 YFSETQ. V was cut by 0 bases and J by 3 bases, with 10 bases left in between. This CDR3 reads CASSLGGTRYEQYF. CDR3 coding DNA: TGCGCCAGCAGCTTGGGCGGGACCCGCTACGAGCAGTACTTC.

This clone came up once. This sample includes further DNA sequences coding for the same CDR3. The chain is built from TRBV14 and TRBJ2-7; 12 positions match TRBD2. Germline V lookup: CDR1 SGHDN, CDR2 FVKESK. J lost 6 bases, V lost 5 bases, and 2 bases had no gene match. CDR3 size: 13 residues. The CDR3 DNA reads TGTGCCAGCAGCTGGACTAGCGGGGCCGAGCAGTACTTC. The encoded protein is CASSWTSGAEQYF.

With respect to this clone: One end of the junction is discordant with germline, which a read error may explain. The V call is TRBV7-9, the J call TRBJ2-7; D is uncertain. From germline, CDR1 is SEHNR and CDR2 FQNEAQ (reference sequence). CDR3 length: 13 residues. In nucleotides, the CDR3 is TGTGCCAGCAGCTTAGAAACCACCTACGGGCAGTACTTC. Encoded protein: CASSLETTYGQYF.